This T cell receptor (beta chain) was obtained from a study of blood T cell repertoires in COVID-19. At the level of the study: Samples taken during acute and convalescent COVID-19 were collected in the United States, Italy and Spain. Sample material is recorded as cDNA or gDNA derived from T cells, B-cell-depleted T cells, or PBMCs.

Trimming cost V 0 bases and J 1 base; bases outside gene matches: 1. Germline CDR1 SGHRS, CDR2 YFSETQ. The CDR3 runs 14 residues. This clone has just one count. How the authors handled the data: How many nucleated cells were present was estimated from reference gene primer amplification. Sequencing was performed with immunoSEQ multiplex PCR; in TCRdb, only in-frame clones are kept and a portion is missing. V and J calls and clone size come straight from that table; D and trimming were deduced from the DNA. The profile shows fewer than 150,000 clones, about 91% of them singletons. The clonotype was recovered from a human donor in a cohort sampled during active COVID-19. The source material was peripheral blood. The chain carries TRBV5-1 and TRBJ2-7; 7 nucleotides align to TRBD2. The DNA of the CDR3 is TGCGCCAGCAGCTTGGGACTAGCATCCTACGAGCAGTACTTC. Its protein is CASSLGLASYEQYF.